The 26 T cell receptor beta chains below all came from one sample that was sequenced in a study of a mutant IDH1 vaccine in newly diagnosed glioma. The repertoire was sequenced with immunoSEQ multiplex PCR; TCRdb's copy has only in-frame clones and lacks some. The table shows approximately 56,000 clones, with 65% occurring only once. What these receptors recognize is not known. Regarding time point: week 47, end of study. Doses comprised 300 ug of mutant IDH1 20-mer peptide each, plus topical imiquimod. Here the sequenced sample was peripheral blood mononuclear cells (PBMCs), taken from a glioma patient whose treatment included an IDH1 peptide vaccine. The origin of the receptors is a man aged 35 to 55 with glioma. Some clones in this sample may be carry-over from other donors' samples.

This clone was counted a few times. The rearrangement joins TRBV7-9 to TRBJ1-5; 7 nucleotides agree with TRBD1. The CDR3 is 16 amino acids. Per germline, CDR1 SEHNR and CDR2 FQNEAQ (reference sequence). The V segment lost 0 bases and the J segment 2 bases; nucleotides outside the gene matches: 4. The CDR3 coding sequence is TGTGCCAGCAGCTTAGCTGGAGGGACAGGCAATCAGCCCCAGCATTTT. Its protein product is CASSLAGGTGNQPQHF.

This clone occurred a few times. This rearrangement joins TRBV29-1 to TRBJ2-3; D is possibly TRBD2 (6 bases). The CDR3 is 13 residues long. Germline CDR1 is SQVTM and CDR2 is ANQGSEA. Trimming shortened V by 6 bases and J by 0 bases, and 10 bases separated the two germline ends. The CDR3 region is CSVRGTSTDTQYF. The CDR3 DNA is TGCAGCGTGCGGGGTACTAGCACAGATACGCAGTATTTT.

The DNA for the CDR3 is TGCGCCAGCAGCTCTATAGCGAGCTCCTACAATGAGCAGTTCTTC. Its translation is CASSSIASSYNEQFF. The gene calls are TRBV5-1 and TRBJ2-1, with D possibly matching TRBD2 (5 bases). This CDR3 is 15 amino acids long. Trimming removed 3 bases from V and 0 bases from J, with 10 bases in between. Looked up from germline, CDR1 is SGHRS and CDR2 is YFSETQ.

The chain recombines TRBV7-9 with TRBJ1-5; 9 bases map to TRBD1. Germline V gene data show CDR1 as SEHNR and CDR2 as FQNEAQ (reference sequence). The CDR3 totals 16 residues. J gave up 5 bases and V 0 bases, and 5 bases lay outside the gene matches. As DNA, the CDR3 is TGTGCCAGCAGCTTAGCCGGGACAGGGTATCATCAGCCCCAGCATTTT. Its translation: CASSLAGTGYHQPQHF.

The CDR3 region has the DNA TGTGCCAGCAGCACCCCGGCGGCAGGGGAAACAGAGACCCAGTACTTC. This encodes CASSTPAAGETETQYF. V is TRBV2 and J is TRBJ2-5; a possible D gene is TRBD1 (6 bases). V lost 6 bases to trimming and J lost 4 bases, with 21 bases between them. The CDR3 is 16 residues long. The germline CDR1 and CDR2 sequences are SNHLY and FYNNEI.

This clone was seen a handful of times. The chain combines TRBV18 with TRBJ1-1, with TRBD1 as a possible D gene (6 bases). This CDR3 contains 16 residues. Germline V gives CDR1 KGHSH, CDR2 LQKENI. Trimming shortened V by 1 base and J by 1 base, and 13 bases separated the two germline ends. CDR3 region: CASSPLIRGGNTEAFF. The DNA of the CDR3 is TGTGCCAGCTCACCACTAATAAGGGGGGGGAACACTGAAGCTTTCTTT.

The CDR3 DNA reads as TGTGCCAGCAGCCAGGGGTCCGATGAAAAACTGTTTTTT. Protein product: CASSQGSDEKLFF. The chain is built from TRBV7-9 and TRBJ1-4; D possibly corresponds to TRBD1 (6 bases). Between the trimmed V and J ends, which lost 5 bases and 6 bases, there was a span of 10 bases. This CDR3 comprises 13 residues. Germline V gene sequence: CDR1 SEHNR, CDR2 FQNEAQ (reference sequence).

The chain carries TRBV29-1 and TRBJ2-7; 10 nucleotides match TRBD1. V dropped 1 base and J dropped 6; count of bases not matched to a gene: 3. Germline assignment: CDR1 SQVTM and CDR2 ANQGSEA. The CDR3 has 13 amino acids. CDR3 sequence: CSVEADRGTEQYF. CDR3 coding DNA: TGCAGCGTTGAAGCGGACAGGGGGACCGAGCAGTACTTC.

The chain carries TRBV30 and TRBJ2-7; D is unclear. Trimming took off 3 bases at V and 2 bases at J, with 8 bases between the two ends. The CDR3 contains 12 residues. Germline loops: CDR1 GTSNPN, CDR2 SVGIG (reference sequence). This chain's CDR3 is CAWSKPTYEQYF. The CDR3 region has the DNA TGTGCCTGGAGCAAGCCAACCTACGAGCAGTACTTC.

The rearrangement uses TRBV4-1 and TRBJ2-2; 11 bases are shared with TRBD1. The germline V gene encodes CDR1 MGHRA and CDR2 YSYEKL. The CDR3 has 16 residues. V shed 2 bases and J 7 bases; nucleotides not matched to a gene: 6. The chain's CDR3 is CASSQPPGQGVGELFF. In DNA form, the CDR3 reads TGCGCCAGCAGCCAACCGCCGGGACAGGGGGTCGGGGAGCTGTTTTTT.

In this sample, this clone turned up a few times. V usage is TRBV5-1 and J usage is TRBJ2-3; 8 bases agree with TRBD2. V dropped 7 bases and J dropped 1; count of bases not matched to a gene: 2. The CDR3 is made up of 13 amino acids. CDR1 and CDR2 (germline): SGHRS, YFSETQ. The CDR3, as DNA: TGCGCCAGCGCGGGGGGACGCACAGATACGCAGTATTTT. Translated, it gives CASAGGRTDTQYF.

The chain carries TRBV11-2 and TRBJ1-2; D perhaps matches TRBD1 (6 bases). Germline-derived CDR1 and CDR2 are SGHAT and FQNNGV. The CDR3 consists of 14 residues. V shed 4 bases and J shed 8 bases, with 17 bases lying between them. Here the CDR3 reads CASSSDTGFGGYTF. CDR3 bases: TGTGCCAGCAGCTCTGACACAGGGTTTGGCGGCTACACCTTC.

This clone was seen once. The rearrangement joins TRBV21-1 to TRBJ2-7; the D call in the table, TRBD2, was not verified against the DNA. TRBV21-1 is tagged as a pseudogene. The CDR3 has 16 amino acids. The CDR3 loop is CAGYDGRRAGEYEQYF. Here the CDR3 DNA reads TGTGCCGGCTATGACGGGAGGAGGGCTGGGGAGTACGAGCAGTACTTC.

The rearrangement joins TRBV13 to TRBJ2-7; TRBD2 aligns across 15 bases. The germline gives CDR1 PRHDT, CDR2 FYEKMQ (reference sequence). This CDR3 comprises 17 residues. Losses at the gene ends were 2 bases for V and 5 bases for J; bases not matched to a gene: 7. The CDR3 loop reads CASSLRTSGGAMDEQYF. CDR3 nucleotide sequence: TGTGCCAGCAGCTTAAGGACTAGCGGGGGGGCCATGGACGAGCAGTACTTC. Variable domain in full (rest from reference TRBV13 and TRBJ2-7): AAGVIQSPRHLIKEKRETATLKCYPIPRHDTVYWYQQGPGQDPQFLISFYEKMQSDKGSIPDRFSAQQFSDYHSELNMSSLELGDSALYFCASSLRTSGGAMDEQYFGPGTRLTVT.

The CDR3 sequence: CASSPRDRVYEQYF. The DNA for the CDR3 is TGTGCCAGCAGTCCCCGGGACAGGGTCTACGAGCAGTACTTC. The gene calls are TRBV27 and TRBJ2-7; the match to TRBD1 covers 9 bases. Germline V gives CDR1 MNHEY, CDR2 SMNVEV (reference sequence). V shed 5 bases, J shed 3 bases, and the junction held 5 bases outside the gene matches. The CDR3 sequence is 14 residues long.

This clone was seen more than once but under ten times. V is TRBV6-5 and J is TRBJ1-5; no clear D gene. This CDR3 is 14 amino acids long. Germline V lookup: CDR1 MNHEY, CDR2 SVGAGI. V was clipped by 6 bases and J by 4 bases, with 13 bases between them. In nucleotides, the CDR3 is TGTGCCAGCAGCCTACGGCGGGATAATCAGCCCCAGCATTTT. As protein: CASSLRRDNQPQHF.

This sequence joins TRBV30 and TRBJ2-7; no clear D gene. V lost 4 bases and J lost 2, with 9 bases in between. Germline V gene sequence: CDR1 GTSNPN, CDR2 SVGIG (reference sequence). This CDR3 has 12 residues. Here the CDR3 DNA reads TGTGCCTGGACCCACGGAGCCTACGAGCAGTACTTC. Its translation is CAWTHGAYEQYF.

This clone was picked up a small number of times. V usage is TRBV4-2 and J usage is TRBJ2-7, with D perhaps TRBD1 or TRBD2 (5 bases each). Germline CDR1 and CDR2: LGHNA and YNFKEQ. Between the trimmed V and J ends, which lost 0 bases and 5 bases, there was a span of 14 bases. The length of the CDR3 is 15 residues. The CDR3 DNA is TGTGCCAGCAGCCAAGATTTATTGGGGGTGAACGAGCAGTACTTC. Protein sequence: CASSQDLLGVNEQYF.

DNA for the CDR3: TGTGCCAGCAGCTGGTCTAGCGTGGCAATCAACGAGCAGTACTTC. This translates into CASSWSSVAINEQYF. The gene calls are TRBV7-9 and TRBJ2-7, with a possible D match to TRBD2 (6 bases). V lost 4 bases, J lost 5 bases, and 18 bases lay in between. Germline V gives CDR1 SEHNR, CDR2 FQNEAQ (reference sequence). This CDR3 has 15 amino acids. The full variable domain, with the rest looked up from reference TRBV7-9 and TRBJ2-7, is DTGVSQNPRHKITKRGQNVTFRCDPISEHNRLYWYRQTLGQGPEFLTYFQNEAQLEKSRLLSDRFSAERPKGSFSTLEIQRTEQGDSAMYLCASSWSSVAINEQYFGPGTRLTVT.

CDR3 nucleotide sequence: TGTGCCAGCTCACCACCGAGCGGGACAGTAAACACTGAAGCTTTCTTT. It is translated as CASSPPSGTVNTEAFF. The J gene is TRBJ1-1, the V gene TRBV18, with 7 bases identical to TRBD1. CDR3 length equals 16 residues. V shed 0 bases, J shed 2 bases, and the junction held 6 bases outside the gene matches. CDR1 is KGHSH and CDR2 is LQKENI in the germline V gene.

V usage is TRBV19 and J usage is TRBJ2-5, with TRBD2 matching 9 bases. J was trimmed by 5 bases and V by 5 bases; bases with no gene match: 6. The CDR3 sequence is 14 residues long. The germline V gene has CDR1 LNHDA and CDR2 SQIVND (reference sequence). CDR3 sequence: CASSSRLAAETQYF. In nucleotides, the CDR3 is TGTGCCAGTAGTTCTCGACTAGCGGCGGAGACCCAGTACTTC. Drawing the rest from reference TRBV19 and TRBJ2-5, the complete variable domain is DGGITQSPKYLFRKEGQNVTLSCEQNLNHDAMYWYRQDPGQGLRLIYYSQIVNDFQKGDIAEGYSVSREKKESFPLTVTSAQKNPTAFYLCASSSRLAAETQYFGPGTRLLVL.

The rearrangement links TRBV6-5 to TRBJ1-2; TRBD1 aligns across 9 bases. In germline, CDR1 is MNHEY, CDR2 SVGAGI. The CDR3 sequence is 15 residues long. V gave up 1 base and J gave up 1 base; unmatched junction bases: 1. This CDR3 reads CASSYWGQGNYGYTF. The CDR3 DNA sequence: TGTGCCAGCAGTTACTGGGGACAGGGTAACTATGGCTACACCTTC.

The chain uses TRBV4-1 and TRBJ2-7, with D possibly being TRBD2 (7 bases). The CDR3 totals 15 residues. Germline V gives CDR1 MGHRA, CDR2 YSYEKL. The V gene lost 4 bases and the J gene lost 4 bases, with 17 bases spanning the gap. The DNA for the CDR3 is TGCGCCAGCAGCCGGGGAAGGGGGGGACCTTACGAGCAGTACTTC. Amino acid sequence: CASSRGRGGPYEQYF.

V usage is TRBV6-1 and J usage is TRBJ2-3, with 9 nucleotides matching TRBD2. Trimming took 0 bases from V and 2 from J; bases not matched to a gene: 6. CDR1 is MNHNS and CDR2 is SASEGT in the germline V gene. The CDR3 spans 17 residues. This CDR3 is CASSEAGRGGPTDTQYF. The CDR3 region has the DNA TGTGCCAGCAGTGAAGCGGGGCGGGGGGGGCCCACAGATACGCAGTATTTT.

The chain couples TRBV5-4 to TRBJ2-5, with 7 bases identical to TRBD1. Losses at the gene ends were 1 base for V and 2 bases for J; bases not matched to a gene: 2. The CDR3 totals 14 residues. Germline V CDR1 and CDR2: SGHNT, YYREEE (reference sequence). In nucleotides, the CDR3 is TGTGCCAGCAGCTTGACAGGGGCGCAAGAGACCCAGTACTTC. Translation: CASSLTGAQETQYF.

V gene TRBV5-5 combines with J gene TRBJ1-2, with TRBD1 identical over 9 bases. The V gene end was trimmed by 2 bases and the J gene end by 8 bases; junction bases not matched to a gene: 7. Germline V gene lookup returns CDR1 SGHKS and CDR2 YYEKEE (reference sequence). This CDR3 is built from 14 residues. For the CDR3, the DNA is TGTGCCAGCAGCTTCGGGACAGGGTTTCGCGGCTACACCTTC. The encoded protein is CASSFGTGFRGYTF.